The clone carrying this T cell receptor beta chain was counted at least ten times. TRAV- and TRBV-specific primers were used for first-strand cDNA, which covered alpha and beta chains. Using a constant-region primer together with a V-primer adapter, TCRs were subjected to 15 to 20 PCR cycles of amplification. Amplification of the isolated mRNA used in vitro transcription. TCRdb reanalysed the reads using MiXCR and keeps one entry per CDR3 protein. The table has about 84,000 distinct CDR3 sequences, around 17% seen once. The entry originates in a study of low-dose radiotherapy and immunotherapy resistance in tumors. About the study: Doses delivered to Cohort 2 were 1 Gy per fraction every two weeks, amounting to 13 Gy over 26 weeks. Aspirin was taken orally by patients at 300 mg daily for four cycles from cycle 1 day 1.

The germline V gene has CDR1 SGHTA and CDR2 FQGTGA. This CDR3 has 16 amino acids. V shed 5 bases and J shed 7 bases, with 21 bases lying between them. Time point reported: after trial treatment. Treatment defined: LDRT plus nivolumab, ipilimumab, low-dose cyclophosphamide and aspirin (RACIN trial). The treatment that donors received included nivolumab, ipilimumab, aspirin, low-dose cyclophosphamide and low-dose radiotherapy. The chain links TRBV7-3 to TRBJ2-1; TRBD2 is a possible D gene (5 bases). This TCR was recovered from a male donor with prostate cancer. This specimen consisted of PBMCs, obtained after low-dose radiotherapy plus immunotherapy. CDR3 sequence (DNA): TGTGCCAGCAGCCTAAGGGCTGAGGGCTCGGAGAATGAGCAGTTCTTC. It codes for CASSLRAEGSENEQFF.